These 28 T cell receptor beta chains were sequenced from one sample in a study of Graves' ophthalmopathy and Graves' hyperthyroidism. Beta-chain TCR CDR3 regions were amplified from RNA transcripts. Following a first-round RT-PCR that used HTBI primers, a second-round multiplex PCR was carried out. TCRdb ran MiXCR on the multiplex PCR reads and lists one entry per CDR3 protein. The sample has about 740,000 distinct CDR3 sequences; roughly two fifths are singletons. The sequenced sample was peripheral blood. Source of these receptors: an adult man with Graves' ophthalmopathy.

This clonotype was seen many times. The genes are TRBV19 and TRBJ1-2; the D gene is possibly TRBD1 (5 bases). The CDR3 has 10 residues. V dropped 8 bases and J dropped 6 bases, with 7 bases sitting between them. Germline CDR1 LNHDA, CDR2 SQIVND (reference sequence). The CDR3 reads CASWGNGYTF. The CDR3 DNA reads TGTGCCAGTTGGGGGAATGGCTACACCTTC.

The chain has TRBV20-1 and TRBJ1-6; tentatively, D is TRBD1 (6 bases). The V and J ends lost 4 bases and 9 bases respectively, with 10 bases between them. There are 12 residues in the CDR3. The germline gives CDR1 DFQATT, CDR2 SNEGSKA (reference sequence). The DNA of the CDR3 is TGCAGTGCTAAAGGGGGATCTTCACCCCTCCACTTT. Protein product: CSAKGGSSPLHF.

On this clonotype itself: The CDR3 does not end in the conserved phenylalanine or tryptophan, so this is likely a read error. The DNA is left out, because the CDR3 cannot be placed on it with certainty; the CDR3 is given as TCRdb lists it. This sequence joins TRBV29-1 and TRBJ1-3. From its first to its last residue, the CDR3 has 9 amino acids. Germline V gene lookup returns CDR1 SQVTM and CDR2 ANQGSEA. This CDR3 reads CSVVMEQTT.

In its sample, this clonotype was seen many times. This rearrangement joins TRBV7-2 to TRBJ1-6; D is unresolved. In germline, CDR1 is SGHTA, CDR2 FQGNSA. The CDR3 is 16 amino acids. Trimming took off 2 bases at V and 9 bases at J, with 17 bases between the two ends. The CDR3: CASSLSVQGLGSPLHF. The DNA for the CDR3 is TGTGCCAGCAGCTTATCTGTACAAGGCCTGGGTTCACCCCTCCACTTT.

The table lists this clonotype with many counts. This chain connects TRBV10-3 to TRBJ1-2; no definite D call. Trimming pared 4 bases from V and 5 bases from J, leaving 14 bases between. Germline CDR1 ENHRY, CDR2 SYGVKD. The CDR3 totals 14 residues. The CDR3 is CAISGSSSWYGYTF. The CDR3 DNA sequence: TGTGCCATCAGTGGAAGTTCCTCGTGGTATGGCTACACCTTC.

The J gene is TRBJ1-1, the V gene TRBV29-1; 10 nucleotides match TRBD1. From germline, CDR1 is SQVTM and CDR2 ANQGSEA. V shed 4 bases and J 4 bases; nucleotides not matched to a gene: 6. This CDR3 is built from 14 residues. CDR3 in amino acids: CSVAGQGSTTEAFF. Here the CDR3 DNA reads TGCAGCGTTGCGGGACAGGGGTCGACCACTGAAGCTTTCTTT.

This clonotype has a count of ten or more. The chain links TRBV7-9 to TRBJ2-5; 9 bases fit TRBD2. Trimming removed 1 base from V and 4 bases from J; junction bases left unmatched: 1. From germline, CDR1 is SEHNR and CDR2 FQNEAQ (reference sequence). The CDR3 has 14 amino acids. In DNA, the CDR3 is TGTGCCAGCAGCTTAGTAGCGGGAGCAGAGACCCAGTACTTC. It translates to CASSLVAGAETQYF.

The chain employs TRBV29-1 and TRBJ1-2; the match to TRBD1 covers 9 bases. The CDR3 has 12 residues. Germline CDR1 and CDR2: SQVTM and ANQGSEA. The V and J ends lost 8 bases and 6 bases, in that order; junction bases with no gene match: 7. The chain's CDR3 is CSPGQGLDGYTF. The CDR3, as DNA: TGCAGCCCTGGACAGGGGTTGGATGGCTACACCTTC.

This clonotype was detected ten times or more. This chain links TRBV7-9 with TRBJ2-5, with TRBD1 matching 11 bases. Trimming cost V 4 bases and J 4 bases; bases outside gene matches: 17. Looked up from germline, CDR1 is SEHNR and CDR2 is FQNEAQ (reference sequence). CDR3 length: 19 residues. CDR3 region: CASSSMGQGELYPSETQYF. CDR3 coding DNA: TGTGCCAGCAGCTCGATGGGACAGGGGGAACTTTATCCCTCAGAGACCCAGTACTTC.

This CDR3 reads CASSIISGRGDGYTF. The CDR3 nucleotides read TGTGCCAGCAGTATAATCTCAGGGAGAGGAGATGGCTACACCTTC. This chain uses TRBV2 with TRBJ1-2; possibly TRBD1 for D (5 bases). Germline V gene data show CDR1 as SNHLY and CDR2 as FYNNEI. This CDR3 region has 15 residues. V was cut by 5 bases and J by 6 bases, with 19 bases left in between.

J is TRBJ1-5 and V is TRBV19; D gene uncertain. Trimming stripped 7 bases from V and 2 bases from J, with 9 bases between. There are 13 residues in the CDR3. Germline CDR1 LNHDA, CDR2 SQIVND (reference sequence). The CDR3 loop is CASNQERNQPQHF. The CDR3 nucleotides are TGTGCCAGTAACCAGGAACGCAATCAGCCCCAGCATTTT.

This clonotype was observed at least ten times. The J gene is TRBJ2-7, the V gene TRBV7-8; no clear D. This CDR3 is built from 11 residues. Trimming left V 8 bases short and J 9 bases short, with 14 bases between. Germline V lookup: CDR1 SGHVS, CDR2 FQNEAQ. The CDR3 nucleotides read TGTGCCAGCCGTGAATCAGGCGTGCAGTACTTC. It encodes CASRESGVQYF.

This clonotype was observed a single time. V gene TRBV15 combines with J gene TRBJ1-2, with TRBD1 identical over 7 bases. The CDR3 extends over 16 amino acids. Losses at the gene ends were 5 bases for V and 3 bases for J; bases not matched to a gene: 12. The germline CDR1 and CDR2 sequences are LNHNV and YYDKDF (reference sequence). The CDR3 here is CATSGRQGYRDYGYTF. Written as DNA, the CDR3 is TGTGCCACCAGCGGGCGACAGGGCTATAGGGACTATGGCTACACCTTC.

This clonotype has a count of ten or more. J is TRBJ2-5 and V is TRBV5-1; no definite D call. V dropped 1 base and J dropped 5 bases, with 6 bases sitting between them. This CDR3 spans 12 amino acids. The germline V gene has CDR1 SGHRS and CDR2 YFSETQ. The CDR3 DNA follows: TGCGCCAGCAGCTTGACCACCGAGACCCAGTACTTC. Amino acid sequence: CASSLTTETQYF.

The J gene is TRBJ2-3, the V gene TRBV20-1; D is ambiguous. Germline V gene sequence: CDR1 DFQATT, CDR2 SNEGSKA (reference sequence). V lost 5 bases and J 2 bases, leaving 14 bases between the germline ends. The CDR3 is 14 amino acids. Here the CDR3 DNA reads TGCAGTGCTCCCGACTGGAGAAACACAGATACGCAGTATTTT. This gives the protein CSAPDWRNTDTQYF.

Concerning this clonotype itself: Possible read error: a much larger clone is one base away. The chain employs TRBV7-2 and TRBJ2-2, with D perhaps given as TRBD1 or TRBD2 (5 bases each). The CDR3 has 15 amino acids. Germline-derived CDR1 and CDR2 are SGHTA and FQGNSA. Trimming took 4 bases from V and 8 from J, leaving 17 bases between them. The CDR3 coding sequence is TGTGCCAGCAGCTGGGGACGCGAAAAGCAGGGGGAGCTGTTTTTT. Translated: CASSWGREKQGELFF.

The table lists this clonotype with a few counts. The rearrangement joins TRBV7-9 to TRBJ1-2; a possible D gene is TRBD1 (5 bases). Germline-derived CDR1 and CDR2 are SEHNR and FQNEAQ (reference sequence). V lost 5 bases to trimming and J lost 4 bases, with 17 bases between them. CDR3 length: 15 residues. CDR3 region: CASSPRDPGGYGYTF. Written as DNA, the CDR3 is TGTGCCAGCAGCCCCCGGGACCCGGGGGGCTATGGCTACACCTTC.

The rearrangement links TRBV15 to TRBJ1-2; 7 bases are shared with TRBD1. This CDR3 is 16 amino acids long. V shed 3 bases, J shed 6 bases, and the junction held 13 bases outside the gene matches. The V gene's germline CDR1 is LNHNV and CDR2 YYDKDF (reference sequence). CDR3: CATSSVAGDRVHGYTF. The CDR3 DNA is TGTGCCACCAGCAGCGTAGCGGGCGACAGGGTCCATGGCTACACCTTC.

The chain combines TRBV25-1 with TRBJ1-2; the D gene is possibly TRBD1 (6 bases). V was cut by 6 bases and J by 8 bases, with 13 bases left in between. CDR1 is MGHDK and CDR2 is SYGVNS in the germline V gene. The CDR3 runs 12 residues. The DNA of the CDR3 is TGTGCCAGCAGCCCGAAAGGGGGAGGCTACACCTTC. Translation: CASSPKGGGYTF.

The chain is built from TRBV11-3 and TRBJ2-7; 10 nucleotides align to TRBD1. Germline values: CDR1 SGHNT, CDR2 YENEEA. Trimming removed 1 base from V and 10 bases from J; junction bases left unmatched: 7. This CDR3 comprises 14 residues. This CDR3 is CASSLVVTGGFQYF. In DNA, the CDR3 is TGTGCCAGCAGCTTAGTGGTGACAGGGGGCTTTCAGTACTTC.

This clonotype turned up a few times. The chain joins TRBV20-1 to TRBJ1-3; maybe TRBD1 (5 bases). Deletions cut 6 bases from V and 2 bases from J, with 14 bases between. CDR1 DFQATT and CDR2 SNEGSKA come from the germline V gene (reference sequence). This CDR3 has 14 amino acids. CDR3 protein: CSAGSTETGNTIYF. The CDR3 DNA sequence: TGCAGTGCCGGATCGACAGAAACTGGAAACACCATATATTTT.

This clonotype was observed once. The gene calls are TRBV7-4 and TRBJ1-6; D call uncertain. CDR1 is SGHVT, CDR2 SQSDAQ, per germline. Trimming stripped 0 bases from V and 6 bases from J, with 6 bases between. CDR3 length: 14 amino acids. The chain's CDR3 is CASSLAMINSPLHF. The CDR3, as DNA: TGTGCCAGCAGCTTAGCCATGATTAATTCACCCCTCCACTTT.

This clonotype was observed a handful of times. The junction shows a germline mismatch at one end, possibly a read error. The J gene is TRBJ1-2, the V gene TRBV6-4; D might be TRBD1 (5 bases). Germline CDR1 MRHNA, CDR2 SNTAGT. The CDR3 spans 11 residues. CDR3: CERRGGYGYTF. DNA of the CDR3: TGCGAGAGGCGGGGGGGCTATGGCTACACCTTC.

The chain carries TRBV11-1 and TRBJ2-3, with 7 bases identical to TRBD2. V was pared by 5 bases and J by 2 bases, with 10 bases of the junction left unmatched. This CDR3 comprises 16 residues. Per the germline V gene, CDR1 is SGHAT and CDR2 is FQDESV (reference sequence). CDR3 nucleotide sequence: TGTGCCAGCAGCCCACCTGGTGGGGGGGACACAGATACGCAGTATTTT. The encoded protein is CASSPPGGGDTDTQYF.

The genes are TRBV29-1 and TRBJ1-5; 7 bases match TRBD1. V lost 8 bases to trimming and J lost 4 bases; unmatched junction nucleotides: 8. The germline V gene has CDR1 SQVTM and CDR2 ANQGSEA. The CDR3 is 13 residues long. DNA of the CDR3: TGCAGCAGAGACCACAGGGGAAATCAGCCCCAGCATTTT. Translating it yields CSRDHRGNQPQHF.

Worth noting for this clonotype: This sequence may be a read error, since a much larger clone differs from it by one base. The chain has TRBV10-3 and TRBJ1-6; D gene ambiguous. V lost 11 bases, J lost 7 bases, and 18 bases lay in between. CDR3 length equals 14 residues. Germline V gene sequence: CDR1 ENHRY, CDR2 SYGVKD. CDR3 in amino acids: CAVGNLGSNSPLHF. The CDR3 coding sequence is TGTGCCGTCGGAAATCTTGGGTCAAATTCACCCCTCCACTTT.

A word on this clonotype: The conserved closing phenylalanine or tryptophan is absent in this CDR3, likely reflecting a read error. The rearrangement joins TRBV5-1 to TRBJ2-7; TRBD2 matches 9 bases. The CDR3 contains 15 residues. The trim removed 0 bases at V and 9 bases at J, leaving 10 bases unmatched. Germline values: CDR1 SGHRS, CDR2 YFSETQ. The CDR3: CASSLALAGGPRQYL. Here the CDR3 DNA reads TGCGCCAGCAGCTTGGCCCTGGCGGGAGGGCCGAGGCAGTACTTA.

The gene calls are TRBV25-1 and TRBJ1-2; D might be TRBD1 (5 bases). Deletions cut 6 bases from V and 8 bases from J, with 16 bases between. Per the germline V gene, CDR1 is MGHDK and CDR2 is SYGVNS. The CDR3 length is 13 residues. CDR3 DNA: TGTGCCAGCAGCCCGCCGGGACCGTGGGGCTACACCTTC. This codes for CASSPPGPWGYTF.